This section outlines one T cell receptor beta chain sequence together with its context. Some clones are missing from TCRdb's copy, which holds only in-frame ones; the method was immunoSEQ multiplex PCR. The table shows some 140,000 clones, with around 90% occurring only once. This sample was included in a study of T cell responses to AZD1222 COVID-19 vaccine. The CDR3 has 15 residues. V lost 6 bases to trimming and J lost 4 bases, with 16 bases between them. Germline V gene data show CDR1 as MDHEN and CDR2 as SYDVKM. This receptor was taken from an adult in good health. Sequences were derived from peripheral blood, sampled on day 0 of AZD1222 vaccination. This sequence joins TRBV28 and TRBJ1-3; D remains ambiguous. The DNA for the CDR3 is TGTGCCAGCAGCACGGACTCCCGGAGGGGAAACACCATATATTTT. This sequence encodes CASSTDSRRGNTIYF.